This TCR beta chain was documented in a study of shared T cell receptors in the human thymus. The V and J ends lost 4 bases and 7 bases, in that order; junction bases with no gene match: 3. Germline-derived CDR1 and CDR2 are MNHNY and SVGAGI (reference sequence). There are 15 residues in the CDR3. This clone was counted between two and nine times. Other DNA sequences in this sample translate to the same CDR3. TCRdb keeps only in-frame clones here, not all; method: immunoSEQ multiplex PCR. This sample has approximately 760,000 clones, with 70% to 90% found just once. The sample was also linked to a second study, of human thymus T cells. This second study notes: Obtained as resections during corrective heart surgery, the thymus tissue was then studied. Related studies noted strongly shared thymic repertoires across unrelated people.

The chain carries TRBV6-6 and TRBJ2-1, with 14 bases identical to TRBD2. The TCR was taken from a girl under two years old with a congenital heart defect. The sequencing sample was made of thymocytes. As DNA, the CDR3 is TGTGCCAGCAGTTCAGGGACTAGCGGGGGTAATGAGCAGTTCTTC. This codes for CASSSGTSGGNEQFF.